These 13 T cell receptor beta chains were sequenced from one sample in a study of long-term antiretroviral therapy in people with HIV. At survey level, the immunoSEQ assay was run in its v3.0 version. TCRdb's copy holds only in-frame clones and misses some; the assay was immunoSEQ multiplex PCR. The repertoire has some 30,000 clones, approximately 90% of them found once; the top ten carry 3% to 4.5%. The starting material was unsorted PBMCs, obtained 1.8 years after starting antiretroviral therapy. Receptors originate from a woman younger than 30 with HIV.

The J gene is TRBJ1-3, the V gene TRBV6-1; D is unclear. V lost 2 bases to trimming and J lost 0 bases, with 5 bases between them. The CDR3 spans 14 residues. Germline V lookup: CDR1 MNHNS, CDR2 SASEGT. The CDR3 region is CASSEQISGNTIYF. The CDR3 bases are TGTGCCAGCAGTGAACAGATCTCTGGAAACACCATATATTTT.

The V and J genes are TRBV5-4 and TRBJ2-7, with TRBD2 matching 10 bases. The CDR3 spans 16 residues. The trim removed 3 bases at V and 3 bases at J, leaving 9 bases unmatched. In germline, CDR1 is SGHNT, CDR2 YYREEE (reference sequence). Written as DNA, the CDR3 is TGTGCCAGCAGCTCCCTACCTAGCGGGAGATTCTACGAGCAGTACTTC. Encoded protein: CASSSLPSGRFYEQYF. The whole variable domain, remainder taken from reference TRBV5-4 and TRBJ2-7, is ETGVTQSPTHLIKTRGQQVTLRCSSQSGHNTVSWYQQALGQGPQFIFQYYREEENGRGNFPPRFSGLQFPNYSSELNVNALELDDSALYLCASSSLPSGRFYEQYFGPGTRLTVT.

This chain connects TRBV5-1 to TRBJ2-7; possible D gene TRBD1, 6 bases. Deletions cut 2 bases from V and 2 bases from J, with 17 bases between. The CDR3 has 16 amino acids. Germline V gene data show CDR1 as SGHRS and CDR2 as YFSETQ. The CDR3 DNA sequence: TGCGCCAGCAGCTTCAATACAGGGAGTAGTCCCTACGAGCAGTACTTC. Amino acid sequence: CASSFNTGSSPYEQYF. Looking up the rest from reference TRBV5-1 and TRBJ2-7 gives the full variable domain: KAGVTQTPRYLIKTRGQQVTLSCSPISGHRSVSWYQQTPGQGLQFLFEYFSETQRNKGNFPGRFSGRQFSNSRSEMNVSTLELGDSALYLCASSFNTGSSPYEQYFGPGTRLTVT.

This clone was counted a few times. The chain is built from TRBV7-8 and TRBJ1-5; perhaps TRBD1 as D (6 bases). CDR1 is SGHVS and CDR2 is FQNEAQ in the germline V gene. The CDR3 sequence is 13 residues long. The germline V and J ends were trimmed by 4 bases and 7 bases, with 11 bases remaining between them. DNA of the CDR3: TGTGCCAGCAGCTACAGGGTCGAGCAGCCCCAGCATTTT. It codes for CASSYRVEQPQHF.

Notes on this clone: Distinct nucleotide sequences in the sample also encode this CDR3. The chain is built from TRBV7-2 and TRBJ2-7; D is unresolved. From germline, CDR1 is SGHTA and CDR2 FQGNSA. The CDR3 loop spans 12 amino acids. Trimming stripped 5 bases from V and 0 bases from J, with 5 bases between. The CDR3 nucleotides are TGTGCCAGCAGCCCAACCTCCTACGAGCAGTACTTC. Amino acids: CASSPTSYEQYF.

V usage is TRBV4-3 and J usage is TRBJ2-1, with 8 bases aligning to TRBD1. The V gene end was trimmed by 2 bases and the J gene end by 5 bases; junction bases not matched to a gene: 8. The CDR3 runs to 16 residues. Germline V gene sequence: CDR1 LGHNA, CDR2 YSLEER. CDR3 in amino acids: CASSQSRQGRNNEQFF. In nucleotides, the CDR3 is TGCGCCAGCAGCCAATCGCGACAGGGGAGGAACAATGAGCAGTTCTTC.

This chain links TRBV19 with TRBJ1-3; D may be TRBD1 (5 bases). In germline, CDR1 is LNHDA, CDR2 SQIVND (reference sequence). The CDR3 has 13 amino acids. Trimming pared 8 bases from V and 0 bases from J, leaving 8 bases between. The CDR3 reads CASGAGSGNTIYF. The DNA of the CDR3 is TGTGCCAGTGGGGCAGGCTCTGGAAACACCATATATTTT.

This rearrangement joins TRBV19 to TRBJ2-2; D remains unclear. Germline CDR1 LNHDA, CDR2 SQIVND (reference sequence). V was trimmed by 4 bases and J by 0 bases, leaving 6 bases between them. CDR3 size: 14 residues. The CDR3 loop is CASSTDPNTGELFF. For the CDR3, the DNA is TGTGCCAGTAGTACCGACCCGAACACCGGGGAGCTGTTTTTT. Full variable domain (outside the CDR3, taken from reference TRBV19 and TRBJ2-2): DGGITQSPKYLFRKEGQNVTLSCEQNLNHDAMYWYRQDPGQGLRLIYYSQIVNDFQKGDIAEGYSVSREKKESFPLTVTSAQKNPTAFYLCASSTDPNTGELFFGEGSRLTVL.

The chain couples TRBV4-2 to TRBJ2-7; 7 bases are a match to TRBD1. CDR1 is LGHNA, CDR2 YNFKEQ, per germline. The CDR3 loop spans 14 amino acids. Germline trimming cut 4 bases from V and 3 bases from J; bases unmatched to any gene: 6. The CDR3 DNA is TGTGCCAGCAGCCGGGAACAGGGGAGCTACGAGCAGTACTTC. This translates into CASSREQGSYEQYF.

This rearrangement joins TRBV27 to TRBJ2-5, with a possible D match to TRBD2 (5 bases). V dropped 6 bases and J dropped 7 bases, with 15 bases sitting between them. Germline CDR1 reads MNHEY; CDR2 reads SMNVEV (reference sequence). The length of the CDR3 is 13 residues. DNA for the CDR3: TGTGCCAGCAGAAAACAACTAGAGGGGACCCAGTACTTC. Translation gives CASRKQLEGTQYF.

The CDR3 spells CASSLAGTGVQPQHF. CDR3 DNA sequence: TGCGCCAGCAGCTTGGCTGGGACAGGGGTGCAGCCCCAGCATTTT. The chain uses TRBV5-1 and TRBJ1-5; the match to TRBD1 covers 10 bases. The V gene's germline CDR1 is SGHRS and CDR2 YFSETQ. J was trimmed by 7 bases and V by 0 bases; bases with no gene match: 4. This CDR3 is built from 15 residues.

This sequence joins TRBV19 and TRBJ2-3; 12 bases agree with TRBD2. Trimming at V came to 3 bases and at J to 1 base, leaving 2 bases not matched to a gene. CDR3 length: 16 amino acids. Germline CDR1 and CDR2: LNHDA and SQIVND (reference sequence). The DNA of the CDR3 is TGTGCCAGTAGTATGGCTAGCGGGAGGGGCACAGATACGCAGTATTTT. Its protein is CASSMASGRGTDTQYF.

The chain is built from TRBV7-8 and TRBJ2-2; no clear D gene. CDR3 length equals 13 residues. Deletions cut 5 bases from V and 3 bases from J, with 7 bases between. Germline lookup yields CDR1 SGHVS and CDR2 FQNEAQ. The CDR3 protein is CASSPLDTGELFF. CDR3 DNA: TGTGCCAGCAGCCCGCTGGACACCGGGGAGCTGTTTTTT.